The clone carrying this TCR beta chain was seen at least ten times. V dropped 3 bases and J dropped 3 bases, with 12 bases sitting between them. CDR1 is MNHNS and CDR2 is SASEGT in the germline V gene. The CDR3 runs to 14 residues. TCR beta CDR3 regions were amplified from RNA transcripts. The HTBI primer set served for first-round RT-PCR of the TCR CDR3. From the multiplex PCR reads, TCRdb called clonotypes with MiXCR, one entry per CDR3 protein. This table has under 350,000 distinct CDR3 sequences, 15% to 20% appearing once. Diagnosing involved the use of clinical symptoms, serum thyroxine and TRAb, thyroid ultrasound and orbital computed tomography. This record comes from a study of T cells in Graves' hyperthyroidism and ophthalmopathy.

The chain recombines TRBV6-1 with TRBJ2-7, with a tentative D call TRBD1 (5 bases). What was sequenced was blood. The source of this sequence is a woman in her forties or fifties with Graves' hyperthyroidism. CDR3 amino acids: CASSEGHGVYEQYV. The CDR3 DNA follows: TGTGCCAGCAGTGAGGGGCATGGGGTCTACGAGCAGTACGTC.